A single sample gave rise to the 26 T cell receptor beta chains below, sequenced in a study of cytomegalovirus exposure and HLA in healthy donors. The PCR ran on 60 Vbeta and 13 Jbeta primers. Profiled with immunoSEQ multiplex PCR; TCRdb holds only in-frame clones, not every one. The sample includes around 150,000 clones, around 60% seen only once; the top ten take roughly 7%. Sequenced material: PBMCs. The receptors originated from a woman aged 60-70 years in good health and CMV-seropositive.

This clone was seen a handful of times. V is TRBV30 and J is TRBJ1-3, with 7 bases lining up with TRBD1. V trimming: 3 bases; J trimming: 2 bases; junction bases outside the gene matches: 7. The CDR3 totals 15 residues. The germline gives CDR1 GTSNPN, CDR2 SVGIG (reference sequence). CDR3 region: CAWRRRDSAGNTIYF. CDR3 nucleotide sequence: TGTGCCTGGAGGCGTCGGGACAGTGCTGGAAACACCATATATTTT. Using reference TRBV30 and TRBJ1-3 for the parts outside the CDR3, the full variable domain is SQTIHQWPATLVQPVGSPLSLECTVEGTSNPNLYWYRQAAGRGLQLLFYSVGIGQISSEVPQNLSASRPQDRQFILSSKKLLLSDSGFYLCAWRRRDSAGNTIYFGEGSWLTVV.

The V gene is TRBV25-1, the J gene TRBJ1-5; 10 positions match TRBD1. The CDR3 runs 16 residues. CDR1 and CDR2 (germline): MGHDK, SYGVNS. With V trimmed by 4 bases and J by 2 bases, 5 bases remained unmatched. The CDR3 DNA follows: TGTGCCAGCAGTGTGGGACAGGGGATGCGCAATCAGCCCCAGCATTTT. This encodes CASSVGQGMRNQPQHF.

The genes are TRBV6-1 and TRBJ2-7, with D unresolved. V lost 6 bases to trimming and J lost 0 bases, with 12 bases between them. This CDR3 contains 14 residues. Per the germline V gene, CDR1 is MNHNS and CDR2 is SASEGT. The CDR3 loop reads CASRREESSYEQYF. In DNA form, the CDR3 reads TGTGCCAGCAGACGAGAAGAGAGCTCCTACGAGCAGTACTTC.

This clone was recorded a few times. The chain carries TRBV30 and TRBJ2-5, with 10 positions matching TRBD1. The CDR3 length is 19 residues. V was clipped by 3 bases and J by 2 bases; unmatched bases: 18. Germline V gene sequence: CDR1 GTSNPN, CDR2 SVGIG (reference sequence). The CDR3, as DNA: TGTGCCTGGAGAGAATTACTCCGCCCGGGACAGGGGACTCAAGAGACCCAGTACTTC. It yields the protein CAWRELLRPGQGTQETQYF.

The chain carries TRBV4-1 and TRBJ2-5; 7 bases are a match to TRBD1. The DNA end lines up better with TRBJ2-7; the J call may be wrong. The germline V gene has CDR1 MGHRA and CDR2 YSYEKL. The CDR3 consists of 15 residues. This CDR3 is CASSQEQQGSYEQYF. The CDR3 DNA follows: TGCGCCAGCAGCCAAGAGCAACAGGGGTCCTACGAGCAGTACTTC.

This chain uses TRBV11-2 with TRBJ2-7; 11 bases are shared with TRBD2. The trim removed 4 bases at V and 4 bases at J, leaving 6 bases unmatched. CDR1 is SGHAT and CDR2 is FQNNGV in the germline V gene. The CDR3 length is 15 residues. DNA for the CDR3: TGTGCCAGCAGCTCAACTAGCGGGAGTATTTACGAGCAGTACTTC. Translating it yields CASSSTSGSIYEQYF.

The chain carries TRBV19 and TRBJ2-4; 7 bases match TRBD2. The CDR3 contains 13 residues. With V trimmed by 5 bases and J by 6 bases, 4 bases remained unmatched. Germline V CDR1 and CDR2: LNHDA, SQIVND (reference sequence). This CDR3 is CASSRPGGNIQYF. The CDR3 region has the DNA TGTGCCAGTAGTCGTCCGGGGGGAAACATTCAGTACTTC.

As DNA, the CDR3 is TGTGCCAGCAGGACGGACTTAAACGATGGCTACACCTTC. This gives the protein CASRTDLNDGYTF. The chain has TRBV28 and TRBJ1-2, with D unresolved. V was clipped by 6 bases and J by 6 bases, with 14 bases between them. Germline assignment: CDR1 MDHEN and CDR2 SYDVKM. This CDR3 spans 13 amino acids.

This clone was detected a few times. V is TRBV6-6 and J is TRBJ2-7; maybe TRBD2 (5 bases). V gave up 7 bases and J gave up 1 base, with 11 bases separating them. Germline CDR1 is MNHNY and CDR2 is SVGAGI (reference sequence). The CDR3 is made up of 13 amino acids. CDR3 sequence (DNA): TGTGCCAGCAACGAGGGAGTTTCCTACGAGCAGTACTTC. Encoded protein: CASNEGVSYEQYF.

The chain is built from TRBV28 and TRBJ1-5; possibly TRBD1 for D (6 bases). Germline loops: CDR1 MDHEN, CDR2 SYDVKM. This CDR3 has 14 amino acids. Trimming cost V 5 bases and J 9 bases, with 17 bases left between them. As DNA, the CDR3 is TGTGCCAGCAGTGGAGGGGGGGGCCAAGGGCCCCAGCATTTT. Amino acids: CASSGGGGQGPQHF. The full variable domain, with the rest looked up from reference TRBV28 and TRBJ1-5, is DVKVTQSSRYLVKRTGEKVFLECVQDMDHENMFWYRQDPGLGLRLIYFSYDVKMKEKGDIPEGYSVSREKKERFSLILESASTNQTSMYLCASSGGGGQGPQHFGDGTRLSIL.

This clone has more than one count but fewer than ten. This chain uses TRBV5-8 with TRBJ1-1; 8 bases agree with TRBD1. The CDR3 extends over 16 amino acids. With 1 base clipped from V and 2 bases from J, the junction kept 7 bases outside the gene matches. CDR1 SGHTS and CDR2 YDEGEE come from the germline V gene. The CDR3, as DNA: TGTGCCAGCAGCTTGTCTTTGGACAGGGCAAACACTGAAGCTTTCTTT. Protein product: CASSLSLDRANTEAFF.

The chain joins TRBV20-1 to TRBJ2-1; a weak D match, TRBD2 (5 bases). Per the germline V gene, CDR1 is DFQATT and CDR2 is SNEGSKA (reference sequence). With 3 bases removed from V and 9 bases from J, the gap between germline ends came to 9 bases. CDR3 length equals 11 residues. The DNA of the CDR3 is TGCAGTGCTAGTGACGGAGGTGAGCAGTTCTTC. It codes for CSASDGGEQFF.

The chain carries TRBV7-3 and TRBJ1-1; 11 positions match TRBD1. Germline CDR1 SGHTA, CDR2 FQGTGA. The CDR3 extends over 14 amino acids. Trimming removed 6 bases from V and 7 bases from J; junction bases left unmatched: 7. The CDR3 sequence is CASSPGQGAFEAFF. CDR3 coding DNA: TGTGCCAGCAGTCCCGGACAGGGGGCGTTTGAAGCTTTCTTT.

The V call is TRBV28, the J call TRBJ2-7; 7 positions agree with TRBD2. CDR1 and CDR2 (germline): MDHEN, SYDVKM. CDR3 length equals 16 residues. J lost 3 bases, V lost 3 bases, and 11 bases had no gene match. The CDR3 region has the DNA TGTGCCAGCAGTTTTCGCGGGGGTAAGGAGATCTACGAGCAGTACTTC. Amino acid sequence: CASSFRGGKEIYEQYF.

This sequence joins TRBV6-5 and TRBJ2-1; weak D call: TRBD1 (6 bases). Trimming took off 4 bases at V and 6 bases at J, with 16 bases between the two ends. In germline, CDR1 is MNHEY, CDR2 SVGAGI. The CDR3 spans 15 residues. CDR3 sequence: CASSSGQNLGNEQFF. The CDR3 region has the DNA TGTGCCAGCAGTTCGGGACAAAACCTAGGCAATGAGCAGTTCTTC.

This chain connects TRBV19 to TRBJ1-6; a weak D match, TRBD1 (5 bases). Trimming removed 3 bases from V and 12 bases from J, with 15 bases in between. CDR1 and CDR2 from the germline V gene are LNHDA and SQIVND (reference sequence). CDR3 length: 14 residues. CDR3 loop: CASSISNRGLPLHF. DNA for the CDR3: TGTGCCAGTAGTATTTCTAACCGGGGGTTACCCCTCCACTTT.

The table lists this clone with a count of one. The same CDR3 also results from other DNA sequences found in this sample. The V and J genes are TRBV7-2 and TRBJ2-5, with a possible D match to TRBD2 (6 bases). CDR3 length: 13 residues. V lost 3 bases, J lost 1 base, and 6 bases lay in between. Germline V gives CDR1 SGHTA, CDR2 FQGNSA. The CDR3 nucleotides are TGTGCCAGCAGCTTTAGCGGCCAAGAGACCCAGTACTTC. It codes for CASSFSGQETQYF. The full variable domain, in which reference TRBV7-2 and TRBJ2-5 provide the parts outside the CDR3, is GAGVSQSPSNKVTEKGKDVELRCDPISGHTALYWYRQSLGQGLEFLIYFQGNSAPDKSGLPSDRFSAERTGGSVSTLTIQRTQQEDSAVYLCASSFSGQETQYFGPGTRLLVL.

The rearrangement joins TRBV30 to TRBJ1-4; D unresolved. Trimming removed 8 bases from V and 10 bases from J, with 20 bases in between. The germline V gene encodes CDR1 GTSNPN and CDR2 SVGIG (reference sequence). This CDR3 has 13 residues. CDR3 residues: CAGKLGSWAKLFF. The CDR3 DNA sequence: TGTGCCGGGAAGCTCGGTTCGTGGGCAAAACTGTTTTTT.

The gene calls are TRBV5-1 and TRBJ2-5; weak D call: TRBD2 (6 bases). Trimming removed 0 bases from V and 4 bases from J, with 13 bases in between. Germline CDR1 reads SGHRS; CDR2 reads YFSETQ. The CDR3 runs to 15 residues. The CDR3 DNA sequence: TGCGCCAGCAGCTTGGACGCAGAGGGAGGAGAGACCCAGTACTTC. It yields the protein CASSLDAEGGETQYF. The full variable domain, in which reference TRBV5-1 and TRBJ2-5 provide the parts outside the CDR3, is KAGVTQTPRYLIKTRGQQVTLSCSPISGHRSVSWYQQTPGQGLQFLFEYFSETQRNKGNFPGRFSGRQFSNSRSEMNVSTLELGDSALYLCASSLDAEGGETQYFGPGTRLLVL.

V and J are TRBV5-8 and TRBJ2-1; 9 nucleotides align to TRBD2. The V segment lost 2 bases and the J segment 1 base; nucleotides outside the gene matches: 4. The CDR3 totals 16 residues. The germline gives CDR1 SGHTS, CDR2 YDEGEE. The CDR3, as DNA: TGTGCCAGCAGCTTAGCGGGAGGCGAGTCCTACAATGAGCAGTTCTTC. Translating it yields CASSLAGGESYNEQFF.

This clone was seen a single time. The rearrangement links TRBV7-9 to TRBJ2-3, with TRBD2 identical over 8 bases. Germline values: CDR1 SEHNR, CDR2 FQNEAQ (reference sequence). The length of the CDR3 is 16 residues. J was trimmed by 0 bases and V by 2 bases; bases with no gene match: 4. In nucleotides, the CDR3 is TGTGCCAGCAGCTTATGGGCGGGAGGTAGCACAGATACGCAGTATTTT. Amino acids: CASSLWAGGSTDTQYF.

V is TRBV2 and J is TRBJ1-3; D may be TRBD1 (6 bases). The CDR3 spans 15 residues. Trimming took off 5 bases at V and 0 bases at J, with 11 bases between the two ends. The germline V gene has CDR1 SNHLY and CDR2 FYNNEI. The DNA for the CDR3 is TGTGCCAGCAGTATCGACAGGCTCTCTGGAAACACCATATATTTT. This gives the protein CASSIDRLSGNTIYF.

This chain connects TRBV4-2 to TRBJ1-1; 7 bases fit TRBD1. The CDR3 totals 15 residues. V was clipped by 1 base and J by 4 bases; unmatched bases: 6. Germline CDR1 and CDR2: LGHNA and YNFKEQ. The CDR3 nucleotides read TGTGCCAGCAGCCAAGGGGATGACAGGGTCACTGAAGCTTTCTTT. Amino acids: CASSQGDDRVTEAFF.

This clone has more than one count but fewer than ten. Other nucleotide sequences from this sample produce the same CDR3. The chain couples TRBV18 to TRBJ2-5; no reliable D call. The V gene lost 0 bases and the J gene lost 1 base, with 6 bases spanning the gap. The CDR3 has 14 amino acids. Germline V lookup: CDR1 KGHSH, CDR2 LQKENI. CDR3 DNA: TGTGCCAGCTCACCACCTTACAGCCAAGAGACCCAGTACTTC. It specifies CASSPPYSQETQYF.

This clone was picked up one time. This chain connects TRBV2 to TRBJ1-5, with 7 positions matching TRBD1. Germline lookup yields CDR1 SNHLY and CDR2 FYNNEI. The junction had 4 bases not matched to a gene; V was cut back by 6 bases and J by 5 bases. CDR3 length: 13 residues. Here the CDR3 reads CASSGTEDQPQHF. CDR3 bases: TGTGCCAGCAGCGGGACAGAGGATCAGCCCCAGCATTTT.

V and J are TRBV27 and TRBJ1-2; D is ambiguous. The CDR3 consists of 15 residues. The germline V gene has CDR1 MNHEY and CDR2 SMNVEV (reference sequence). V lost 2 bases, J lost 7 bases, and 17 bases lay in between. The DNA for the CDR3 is TGTGCCAGCAGTTTAATCGGGGATGGTGTTAGTGGCTACACCTTC. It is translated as CASSLIGDGVSGYTF.